Shown below are 20 T cell receptor beta chains from a single sample sequenced in a study of cytomegalovirus exposure and HLA in healthy donors (dated 2017 in TCRdb). Library creation used the immunoSEQ multiplex PCR assay. For the multiplex PCR, a mixture combining 60 forward primers for TCR Vbeta segments and 13 reverse primers for TCR Jbeta segments was used. TCRdb re-hosts the immuneACCESS table, in-frame sequences only. Its copies lack some clones; in the studies checked, an unresolved V gene accounts for under half of them, and the cause for the rest is not known. The sample's records list 70,000 or so clones. The biggest ten clones account for under 6.5% of the sample. The sequenced sample consisted of PBMCs. All receptors come from a man between 35 and 55 years old in good health and CMV-seronegative.

V usage is TRBV9 and J usage is TRBJ1-1; the match to TRBD1 covers 8 bases. Germline trimming cut 2 bases from V and 1 base from J; bases unmatched to any gene: 4. This CDR3 has 15 residues. Germline V gene sequence: CDR1 SGDLS, CDR2 YYNGEE. The CDR3 spells CASSVYRGENTEAFF. In DNA, the CDR3 is TGTGCCAGCAGCGTCTACAGGGGGGAGAACACTGAAGCTTTCTTT.

This rearrangement joins TRBV19 to TRBJ1-5; D gene unclear. CDR3 length: 15 amino acids. The V gene lost 3 bases and the J gene lost 9 bases, with 18 bases spanning the gap. Germline lookup yields CDR1 LNHDA and CDR2 SQIVND (reference sequence). The CDR3 sequence is CASSMRLETVWPQHF. The CDR3 DNA reads TGTGCCAGTAGTATGAGGTTGGAGACGGTGTGGCCCCAGCATTTT.

The genes are TRBV4-3 and TRBJ1-1, with TRBD1 identical over 8 bases. The V segment lost 3 bases and the J segment 4 bases; nucleotides outside the gene matches: 19. This CDR3 comprises 19 residues. CDR1 and CDR2 (germline): LGHNA, YSLEER. The DNA of the CDR3 is TGCGCCAGCAGCCATACTCTTGGGGGTACAGGACAGGGAGGCACTGAAGCTTTCTTT. Translated: CASSHTLGGTGQGGTEAFF.

The chain links TRBV18 to TRBJ2-7; 7 bases map to TRBD1. Unmatched junction bases numbered 6, after V lost 5 bases and J lost 5 bases. Germline CDR1 is KGHSH and CDR2 is LQKENI. The CDR3 covers 13 residues. CDR3 sequence reads: CASSAQGLDEQYF. The CDR3 DNA follows: TGTGCCAGCTCAGCACAGGGGTTGGACGAGCAGTACTTC.

The V call is TRBV5-5, the J call TRBJ2-4; TRBD2 matches 7 bases. The CDR3 totals 14 residues. Germline V lookup: CDR1 SGHKS, CDR2 YYEKEE (reference sequence). V lost 3 bases, J lost 8 bases, and 8 bases stayed unmatched. Here the CDR3 DNA reads TGTGCCAGCAGCTCCCGGGGGGACGGTTACATTCAGTACTTC. Encoded protein: CASSSRGDGYIQYF. Full variable domain (rest looked up from reference TRBV5-5 and TRBJ2-4): DAGVTQSPTHLIKTRGQQVTLRCSPISGHKSVSWYQQVLGQGPQFIFQYYEKEERGRGNFPDRFSARQFPNYSSELNVNALLLGDSALYLCASSSRGDGYIQYFGAGTRLSVL.

The V call is TRBV6-6, the J call TRBJ1-6; weak D call: TRBD1 (6 bases). The CDR3 consists of 16 residues. CDR1 is MNHNY, CDR2 SVGAGI, per germline (reference sequence). The ends were cut back, 0 bases at V and 7 bases at J, with 13 bases in the middle. Written as DNA, the CDR3 is TGTGCCAGCAGTTACTCACAGGGACGGCAAAATTCACCCCTCCACTTT. Protein product: CASSYSQGRQNSPLHF.

The chain carries TRBV30 and TRBJ2-1, with TRBD1 matching 8 bases. Unmatched junction bases numbered 7, after V lost 4 bases and J lost 8 bases. From germline, CDR1 is GTSNPN and CDR2 SVGIG (reference sequence). This CDR3 has 13 residues. CDR3 bases: TGTGCCTGGACCGGACAGGGCAGGGATGAGCAGTTCTTC. Translation gives CAWTGQGRDEQFF.

The rearrangement links TRBV4-3 to TRBJ1-6; no clear D. The CDR3 consists of 14 residues. V was shortened by 4 bases and J by 5 bases, with 9 bases between the two germline ends. Per the germline V gene, CDR1 is LGHNA and CDR2 is YSLEER. CDR3 sequence reads: CASSLSVDNSPLHF. The DNA of the CDR3 is TGCGCCAGCAGCCTCAGCGTTGATAATTCACCCCTCCACTTT.

The CDR3: CASSPRTSGSFFRPYNEQFF. The DNA for the CDR3 is TGTGCCAGCAGCCCAAGGACTAGCGGGAGTTTTTTTCGGCCCTACAATGAGCAGTTCTTC. This chain joins TRBV7-8 and TRBJ2-1, with TRBD2 matching over 13 bases. The CDR3 is 20 amino acids. In germline, CDR1 is SGHVS, CDR2 FQNEAQ. Trimming took 5 bases from V and 2 from J; bases not matched to a gene: 15.

The J gene is TRBJ2-2, the V gene TRBV7-9, with 10 positions matching TRBD1. Germline trimming cut 6 bases from V and 6 bases from J; bases unmatched to any gene: 7. This CDR3 contains 15 residues. Germline V gene sequence: CDR1 SEHNR, CDR2 FQNEAQ (reference sequence). This CDR3 is CASSSGTGDAGELFF. The DNA of the CDR3 is TGTGCCAGCAGTTCCGGGACAGGGGACGCCGGGGAGCTGTTTTTT.

The chain carries TRBV5-1 and TRBJ1-2; maybe TRBD1 (6 bases). The germline gives CDR1 SGHRS, CDR2 YFSETQ. CDR3 size: 15 residues. With 3 bases removed from V and 2 bases from J, the gap between germline ends came to 14 bases. Here the CDR3 reads CASSWGQGKNYGYTF. As DNA, the CDR3 is TGCGCCAGCAGCTGGGGGCAGGGAAAGAACTATGGCTACACCTTC. The full variable domain, completed using reference TRBV5-1 and TRBJ1-2, is KAGVTQTPRYLIKTRGQQVTLSCSPISGHRSVSWYQQTPGQGLQFLFEYFSETQRNKGNFPGRFSGRQFSNSRSEMNVSTLELGDSALYLCASSWGQGKNYGYTFGSGTRLTVV.

The chain employs TRBV27 and TRBJ2-3, with 7 nucleotides matching TRBD2. V dropped 4 bases and J dropped 4; count of bases not matched to a gene: 8. CDR3 length: 15 amino acids. Per the germline V gene, CDR1 is MNHEY and CDR2 is SMNVEV (reference sequence). CDR3 sequence (DNA): TGTGCCAGCAGTTCGGGGGGTGAGTTTTCAGATACGCAGTATTTT. It specifies CASSSGGEFSDTQYF.

This chain connects TRBV5-1 to TRBJ1-2; 8 bases are a match to TRBD1. Per germline, CDR1 SGHRS and CDR2 YFSETQ. J lost 4 bases, V lost 4 bases, and 9 bases had no gene match. The CDR3 totals 15 residues. CDR3 amino acids: CASSPQSDRAYGYTF. The CDR3 nucleotides are TGCGCCAGCAGCCCCCAATCGGACAGGGCCTATGGCTACACCTTC.

The V gene is TRBV25-1, the J gene TRBJ1-6; TRBD1 matches at 7 bases. J was trimmed by 6 bases and V by 7 bases; bases with no gene match: 6. CDR1 is MGHDK, CDR2 SYGVNS, per germline. The CDR3 length is 14 residues. The CDR3: CASKGGTANSPLHF. Written as DNA, the CDR3 is TGTGCCAGCAAAGGAGGGACAGCTAATTCACCCCTCCACTTT.

The chain couples TRBV10-3 to TRBJ1-2; 8 bases fit TRBD1. The CDR3 runs to 11 residues. The germline gives CDR1 ENHRY, CDR2 SYGVKD. Here the CDR3 DNA reads TGTGTGACAGGGGAACTAGATGGCTACACCTTC. This encodes CVTGELDGYTF.

The rearrangement uses TRBV11-2 and TRBJ1-2; a possible D gene is TRBD1 (5 bases). This CDR3 is 15 amino acids long. Germline assignment: CDR1 SGHAT and CDR2 FQNNGV. Between the trimmed V and J ends, which lost 0 bases and 4 bases, there was a span of 12 bases. CDR3 nucleotides: TGTGCCAGCAGCTTAGACGGGGGGACTTCCTATGGCTACACCTTC. Translation: CASSLDGGTSYGYTF.

The chain carries TRBV29-1 and TRBJ1-1; D gene unclear. CDR1 is SQVTM and CDR2 is ANQGSEA in the germline V gene. Trimming removed 8 bases from V and 1 base from J, with 8 bases in between. There are 11 residues in the CDR3. CDR3 DNA sequence: TGCAGCTCATCGGGGAACACTGAAGCTTTCTTT. It is translated as CSSSGNTEAFF.

This chain uses TRBV19 with TRBJ1-2, with D tentatively TRBD1 (6 bases). The CDR3 covers 12 residues. Trimming removed 9 bases at V and 6 bases at J, with 14 bases between. Germline lookup yields CDR1 LNHDA and CDR2 SQIVND (reference sequence). The CDR3 nucleotides are TGTGCCAGCTACCAGGGGACAAATGGCTACACCTTC. It specifies CASYQGTNGYTF.

This chain connects TRBV11-1 to TRBJ2-7; tentative D call: TRBD2 (7 bases). The CDR3 has 16 amino acids. Between the trimmed V and J ends, which lost 1 base and 0 bases, there was a span of 13 bases. In germline, CDR1 is SGHAT, CDR2 FQDESV (reference sequence). In DNA form, the CDR3 reads TGTGCCAGCAGCTTAGACGGGGGGCTACCCTCCTACGAGCAGTACTTC. The encoded protein is CASSLDGGLPSYEQYF.

This chain links TRBV7-2 with TRBJ2-3; D gene ambiguous. From germline, CDR1 is SGHTA and CDR2 FQGNSA. The germline V and J ends were trimmed by 1 base and 7 bases, with 6 bases remaining between them. The CDR3 consists of 12 residues. CDR3 nucleotides: TGTGCCAGCAGCTTAGAATCCTATACGCAGTATTTT. It specifies CASSLESYTQYF.